The 25 T cell receptor beta chains below were found in one sample sequenced in a study of STAT3 mutations in large granular lymphocyte leukemia. Overall study results and limits: In T-cell large granular lymphocyte leukemia, about half of patients showed multiple immunodominant subclonotypes.

For these receptors, no antigen is known. Some clones are missing from TCRdb's copy, which holds only in-frame ones; the method was immunoSEQ multiplex PCR. This repertoire shows about 5,500 clones, over 90% found once; its top ten account for approximately 30%. Input material: peripheral blood mononuclear cells. These receptors came from a man in his fifties or sixties with T-cell large granular lymphocyte leukemia. Some clones in this sample may be carry-over from other donors' samples.

The V gene is TRBV5-1, the J gene TRBJ2-4; 10 bases match TRBD1. The CDR3 is 15 amino acids. Unmatched junction bases numbered 5, after V lost 0 bases and J lost 8 bases. Germline lookup yields CDR1 SGHRS and CDR2 YFSETQ. In nucleotides, the CDR3 is TGCGCCAGCAGCTTGGGACAGGGGGCTGGAGACATTCAGTACTTC. Translation: CASSLGQGAGDIQYF.

The chain employs TRBV4-2 and TRBJ2-3; 8 bases are a match to TRBD2. J gave up 2 bases and V 5 bases, and 6 bases lay outside the gene matches. Germline V gene lookup returns CDR1 LGHNA and CDR2 YNFKEQ. This CDR3 comprises 15 residues. DNA for the CDR3: TGTGCCAGCAGCGCGACTAGCGCTAACACAGATACGCAGTATTTT. Protein: CASSATSANTDTQYF.

This clone has a single count. V gene TRBV6-6 combines with J gene TRBJ1-5; unclear D gene. V was shortened by 6 bases and J by 11 bases, with 17 bases between the two germline ends. The germline V gene has CDR1 MNHNY and CDR2 SVGAGI (reference sequence). The CDR3 is 13 residues long. CDR3 nucleotide sequence: TGTGCCAGCAGACCCAAGGCCGGGTTGTCCCAGCATTTT. This gives the protein CASRPKAGLSQHF.

The rearrangement uses TRBV19 and TRBJ1-1, with unresolved D. Per germline, CDR1 LNHDA and CDR2 SQIVND (reference sequence). V lost 7 bases and J 0 bases, leaving 9 bases between the germline ends. The CDR3 totals 13 residues. The CDR3 DNA reads TGTGCCAGTAACGAGGGTTTGAACACTGAAGCTTTCTTT. As protein: CASNEGLNTEAFF.

The chain couples TRBV5-4 to TRBJ2-7; 9 bases agree with TRBD2. This CDR3 region has 14 residues. V dropped 4 bases and J dropped 6; count of bases not matched to a gene: 8. The germline V gene encodes CDR1 SGHNT and CDR2 YYREEE (reference sequence). Here the CDR3 reads CASSAPSGALEQYF. CDR3 sequence (DNA): TGTGCCAGCAGCGCCCCTAGCGGGGCCCTCGAGCAGTACTTC.

The chain employs TRBV9 and TRBJ2-2; tentative D call: TRBD2 (5 bases). CDR1 is SGDLS and CDR2 is YYNGEE in the germline V gene. The CDR3 is 15 amino acids. The ends were cut back, 1 base at V and 4 bases at J, with 11 bases in the middle. CDR3 bases: TGTGCCAGCAGCGTAAGCGGATCGGCCACCGGGGAGCTGTTTTTT. Encoded protein: CASSVSGSATGELFF.

The rearrangement joins TRBV19 to TRBJ1-5; perhaps TRBD1 as D (6 bases). The CDR3 length is 16 residues. V was clipped by 5 bases and J by 2 bases, with 16 bases between them. Germline V CDR1 and CDR2: LNHDA, SQIVND (reference sequence). For the CDR3, the DNA is TGTGCCAGTAGTCCCTCAGCCAGGGGAGGCAATCAGCCCCAGCATTTT. As protein: CASSPSARGGNQPQHF.

The genes are TRBV30 and TRBJ1-4; D perhaps matches TRBD1 (5 bases). The V end was cut by 0 bases, the J end by 8 bases, with 13 bases between. Looked up from germline, CDR1 is GTSNPN and CDR2 is SVGIG (reference sequence). The CDR3 sequence is 14 residues long. Written as DNA, the CDR3 is TGTGCCTGGAGTGTACCCAGGGAAGGAGAAAAACTGTTTTTT. Its translation: CAWSVPREGEKLFF.

This clone was seen only once. The chain carries TRBV30 and TRBJ2-1; possibly TRBD1 for D (5 bases). V lost 3 bases and J lost 7, with 7 bases in between. CDR1 is GTSNPN, CDR2 SVGIG, per germline (reference sequence). The CDR3 is 11 amino acids. The CDR3 protein is CAWRGLNEQFF. In DNA, the CDR3 is TGTGCCTGGAGGGGGCTGAATGAGCAGTTCTTC.

The chain links TRBV19 to TRBJ1-2, with TRBD1 as a possible D gene (6 bases). Germline V CDR1 and CDR2: LNHDA, SQIVND (reference sequence). CDR3 length equals 12 residues. The V end was cut by 9 bases, the J end by 8 bases, with 16 bases between. The CDR3 reads CASLTGMAGYTF. CDR3 DNA sequence: TGTGCCAGCCTAACAGGGATGGCGGGCTACACCTTC.

CDR3 DNA: TGCAGCGCTAAAACAGGAGAGAACACTGAAGCTTTCTTT. This sequence encodes CSAKTGENTEAFF. The J gene is TRBJ1-1, the V gene TRBV29-1; possibly TRBD1 for D (5 bases). The germline V gene has CDR1 SQVTM and CDR2 ANQGSEA. The germline V and J ends were trimmed by 7 bases and 1 base, with 13 bases remaining between them. The CDR3 extends over 13 amino acids.

This chain connects TRBV7-2 to TRBJ2-7; possibly TRBD2 for D (7 bases). Between the trimmed V and J ends, which lost 2 bases and 4 bases, there was a span of 12 bases. CDR1 is SGHTA and CDR2 is FQGNSA in the germline V gene. The CDR3 is 14 amino acids. CDR3 protein: CASSLSGGAYEQYF. The CDR3 DNA is TGTGCCAGCAGCTTAAGTGGGGGGGCTTACGAGCAGTACTTC.

The chain couples TRBV2 to TRBJ2-2; perhaps TRBD2 as D (6 bases). The CDR3 contains 14 residues. Germline values: CDR1 SNHLY, CDR2 FYNNEI. With 7 bases removed from V and 1 base from J, the gap between germline ends came to 10 bases. This chain's CDR3 is CASTWGENTGELFF. The CDR3 coding sequence is TGTGCCAGCACCTGGGGGGAGAACACCGGGGAGCTGTTTTTT. The whole variable domain, remainder taken from reference TRBV2 and TRBJ2-2, is EPEVTQTPSHQVTQMGQEVILRCVPISNHLYFYWYRQILGQKVEFLVSFYNNEISEKSEIFDDQFSVERPDGSNFTLKIRSTKLEDSAMYFCASTWGENTGELFFGEGSRLTVL.

The CDR3 nucleotides read TGTGCCAGCTCATCCGGGACAGGGACCACCACCGGGGAGCTGTTTTTT. It encodes CASSSGTGTTTGELFF. This chain links TRBV18 with TRBJ2-2, with TRBD1 matching 9 bases. This CDR3 is built from 16 residues. Germline CDR1 and CDR2: KGHSH and LQKENI. V was pared by 5 bases and J by 4 bases, with 8 bases of the junction left unmatched.

The CDR3 is CASSETSGLAEAVSYEQYF. CDR3 nucleotide sequence: TGTGCCAGCAGTGAGACTTCGGGACTAGCGGAGGCCGTTTCCTACGAGCAGTACTTC. The chain carries TRBV2 and TRBJ2-7, with 11 bases fitting TRBD2. The V segment lost 3 bases and the J segment 1 base; nucleotides outside the gene matches: 14. The CDR3 totals 19 residues. CDR1 is SNHLY, CDR2 FYNNEI, per germline. Based on the CDR3 plus reference TRBV2 and TRBJ2-7, the full variable domain is EPEVTQTPSHQVTQMGQEVILRCVPISNHLYFYWYRQILGQKVEFLVSFYNNEISEKSEIFDDQFSVERPDGSNFTLKIRSTKLEDSAMYFCASSETSGLAEAVSYEQYFGPGTRLTVT.

The CDR3 DNA reads as TGTGCCAGCAGCCGGGACAGGGGCTACTACGAGCAGTACTTC. Protein sequence: CASSRDRGYYEQYF. This rearrangement joins TRBV27 to TRBJ2-7; 10 bases are shared with TRBD1. J gave up 3 bases and V 6 bases, and 5 bases lay outside the gene matches. Germline loops: CDR1 MNHEY, CDR2 SMNVEV (reference sequence). The CDR3 runs 14 residues.

This clone was found once. The rearrangement uses TRBV2 and TRBJ2-7; D is uncertain. Trimming pared 4 bases from V and 0 bases from J, leaving 10 bases between. Germline V gene data show CDR1 as SNHLY and CDR2 as FYNNEI. There are 14 residues in the CDR3. The CDR3 DNA is TGTGCCAGCAGTGTGGGGATGCTCTCCTACGAGCAGTACTTC. Translated: CASSVGMLSYEQYF.

The rearrangement joins TRBV27 to TRBJ2-1; 9 bases are a match to TRBD1. The V gene's germline CDR1 is MNHEY and CDR2 SMNVEV (reference sequence). The CDR3 is 12 residues long. V shed 5 bases and J 14 bases; nucleotides not matched to a gene: 7. DNA of the CDR3: TGTGCCAGCAGTCCCCCAGGACAGGGGAAGTTCTTC. Protein product: CASSPPGQGKFF.

The chain couples TRBV12-5 to TRBJ1-1, with D possibly TRBD1 on 6 matching bases. V lost 6 bases and J lost 5, with 13 bases in between. The length of the CDR3 is 13 residues. Germline assignment: CDR1 LGHNT and CDR2 FRNRAP. The DNA for the CDR3 is TGTGCTAGTGGGTGGGGGCGAGGTACTGAAGCTTTCTTT. Amino acids: CASGWGRGTEAFF.

The genes are TRBV5-6 and TRBJ2-7, with 9 bases that match TRBD2. This CDR3 region has 19 residues. Germline V CDR1 and CDR2: SGHDT, YYEEEE. The V segment lost 0 bases and the J segment 6 bases; nucleotides outside the gene matches: 19. CDR3 amino acids: CASSLAAGGPLLLLGEQYF. The CDR3 bases are TGTGCCAGCAGCTTGGCTGCGGGAGGGCCTCTACTACTACTGGGCGAGCAGTACTTC.

The genes are TRBV18 and TRBJ2-7, with a weak D call TRBD1 (6 bases). CDR3 length: 15 amino acids. From germline, CDR1 is KGHSH and CDR2 LQKENI. Trimming took off 4 bases at V and 0 bases at J, with 13 bases between the two ends. In DNA, the CDR3 is TGTGCCAGCTCACGAAAGGACAGCTACTCCTACGAGCAGTACTTC. It is translated as CASSRKDSYSYEQYF. The whole variable domain, remainder taken from reference TRBV18 and TRBJ2-7, is NAGVMQNPRHLVRRRGQEARLRCSPMKGHSHVYWYRQLPEEGLKFMVYLQKENIIDESGMPKERFSAEFPKEGPSILRIQQVVRGDSAAYFCASSRKDSYSYEQYFGPGTRLTVT.

A single count supports this clone. The chain is built from TRBV7-9 and TRBJ2-5; D is unresolved. The CDR3 contains 14 residues. CDR1 SEHNR and CDR2 FQNEAQ come from the germline V gene (reference sequence). The germline V and J ends were trimmed by 5 bases and 4 bases, with 14 bases remaining between them. CDR3 coding DNA: TGTGCCAGCAGCCCCCCGCGACCCGGAGAGACCCAGTACTTC. Translated, it gives CASSPPRPGETQYF.

The chain links TRBV7-6 to TRBJ2-6, with TRBD2 as a possible D gene (6 bases). V lost 5 bases, J lost 3 bases, and 20 bases lay in between. The CDR3 extends over 18 amino acids. CDR1 SGHVS and CDR2 FNYEAQ come from the germline V gene. The CDR3: CASSPRGGRRVGANVLTF. CDR3 coding DNA: TGTGCCAGCAGCCCCAGAGGAGGGCGGAGGGTTGGGGCCAACGTCCTGACTTTC.

The chain combines TRBV14 with TRBJ2-5; TRBD2 is a possible D gene (5 bases). CDR1 is SGHDN and CDR2 is FVKESK in the germline V gene. The CDR3 contains 14 residues. Trimming left V 4 bases short and J 2 bases short, with 11 bases between. This CDR3 is CASSLRLMQETQYF. The CDR3 DNA follows: TGTGCCAGCAGCCTCAGACTAATGCAAGAGACCCAGTACTTC.

This clone was counted a single time. The V and J genes are TRBV9 and TRBJ1-2; weak D call: TRBD1 (6 bases). Deletions cut 0 bases from V and 8 bases from J, with 11 bases between. The CDR3 runs 13 residues. Germline CDR1 reads SGDLS; CDR2 reads YYNGEE. CDR3 DNA sequence: TGTGCCAGCAGCGTAGACAGGGAGGAAGGCTACACCTTC. This sequence encodes CASSVDREEGYTF.